This T cell receptor (beta chain) came from a study of T cells in Graves' hyperthyroidism and ophthalmopathy. Duration under 3 months, a NOSPECS grade of at least 4, and a Clinical Activity Score of at least 3 characterized the ophthalmopathy patients. Lactation, pregnancy, other autoimmune disease or uncontrolled infection led to exclusion of patients. Details on this clonotype: Its cognate antigen is unknown.

Notes on the study in general: A median 6.5 months before onset, the model predicted ophthalmopathy. Researchers found most expanded thyroid clonotypes above 0.001 in blood as well.

What was amplified from RNA transcripts were TCR beta CDR3 regions. First-round RT-PCR targeting the TCR CDR3 was performed with the HTBI primer set. TCRdb processed the multiplex PCR reads anew with MiXCR; each CDR3 protein has one entry. The table includes some 570,000 distinct CDR3 sequences, approximately 15% detected once. The sequence derives from a woman between 18 and 29 years old with Graves' ophthalmopathy. The source material was blood.

CDR3 sequence (DNA): TGCAGTGCTAGAGATCCCTCGGCCACAGATACGCAGTATTTT. It encodes CSARDPSATDTQYF. The chain employs TRBV20-1 and TRBJ2-3; D unclear. V was trimmed by 0 bases and J by 2 bases, leaving 9 bases between them. The germline V gene has CDR1 DFQATT and CDR2 SNEGSKA (reference sequence). The CDR3 runs to 14 residues.